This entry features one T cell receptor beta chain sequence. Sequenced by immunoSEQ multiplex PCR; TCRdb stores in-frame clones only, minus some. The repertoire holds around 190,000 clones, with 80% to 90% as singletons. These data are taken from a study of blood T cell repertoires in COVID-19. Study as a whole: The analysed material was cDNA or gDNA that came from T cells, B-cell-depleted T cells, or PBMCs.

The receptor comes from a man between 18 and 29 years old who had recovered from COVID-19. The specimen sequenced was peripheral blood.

In DNA form, the CDR3 reads TGTGCCAGCAGCACCTGGACTAGCGGGAGCAATGAGCAGTTCTTC. Translated, it gives CASSTWTSGSNEQFF. The chain carries TRBV9 and TRBJ2-1; 13 bases are shared with TRBD2. The J segment lost 6 bases and the V segment lost 4 bases, leaving 4 bases of the junction unmatched. Germline V gene data show CDR1 as SGDLS and CDR2 as YYNGEE. The CDR3 has 15 amino acids. Full variable domain (missing parts from reference TRBV9 and TRBJ2-1): DSGVTQTPKHLITATGQRVTLRCSPRSGDLSVYWYQQSLDQGLQFLIQYYNGEERAKGNILERFSAQQFPDLHSELNLSSLELGDSALYFCASSTWTSGSNEQFFGPGTRLTVL.